One and the same sample provided the 17 T cell receptor beta chains below, sequenced in a study of blood T cell repertoires in COVID-19. The table came from immunoSEQ multiplex PCR; TCRdb's copy has only in-frame clones and leaves some out. This sample yields approximately 300,000 clones, of which 80% to 90% are seen a single time; around 0.8% belongs to the top ten. Sequencing was performed on peripheral blood. The source of these receptors is a man aged 30 to 39 with acute or convalescent COVID-19.

The chain carries TRBV9 and TRBJ1-3, with 7 bases aligning to TRBD1. The CDR3 is 15 residues long. Germline values: CDR1 SGDLS, CDR2 YYNGEE. The V gene end was trimmed by 3 bases and the J gene end by 0 bases; junction bases not matched to a gene: 3. The CDR3 loop reads CASSADRASGNTIYF. Written as DNA, the CDR3 is TGTGCCAGCAGCGCAGACAGGGCCTCTGGAAACACCATATATTTT.

The V call is TRBV5-1, the J call TRBJ1-3; unclear D gene. Looked up from germline, CDR1 is SGHRS and CDR2 is YFSETQ. The CDR3 is made up of 19 amino acids. The ends were cut back, 1 base at V and 0 bases at J, with 20 bases in the middle. The CDR3 DNA reads as TGCGCCAGCAGCTTGACCCGCCTAAGACCCGGGAGCTCTGGAAACACCATATATTTT. This encodes CASSLTRLRPGSSGNTIYF. Full variable domain (missing parts from reference TRBV5-1 and TRBJ1-3): KAGVTQTPRYLIKTRGQQVTLSCSPISGHRSVSWYQQTPGQGLQFLFEYFSETQRNKGNFPGRFSGRQFSNSRSEMNVSTLELGDSALYLCASSLTRLRPGSSGNTIYFGEGSWLTVV.

The gene calls are TRBV30 and TRBJ1-2; 7 bases line up with TRBD1. There are 16 residues in the CDR3. V trimming: 2 bases; J trimming: 4 bases; junction bases outside the gene matches: 13. Germline loops: CDR1 GTSNPN, CDR2 SVGIG (reference sequence). The CDR3, as DNA: TGTGCCTGGAGTCGCGCGCAGGGGGAAAGGGGCTATGGCTACACCTTC. Encoded protein: CAWSRAQGERGYGYTF. The full variable domain, completed using reference TRBV30 and TRBJ1-2, is SQTIHQWPATLVQPVGSPLSLECTVEGTSNPNLYWYRQAAGRGLQLLFYSVGIGQISSEVPQNLSASRPQDRQFILSSKKLLLSDSGFYLCAWSRAQGERGYGYTFGSGTRLTVV.

The genes are TRBV11-2 and TRBJ1-4; TRBD1 matches at 11 bases. The germline V gene has CDR1 SGHAT and CDR2 FQNNGV. V gave up 5 bases and J gave up 8 bases; unmatched junction bases: 10. CDR3 length: 16 amino acids. CDR3 sequence reads: CASSLDGQGAGEKLFF. CDR3 DNA: TGTGCCAGCAGCCTCGACGGACAGGGGGCGGGGGAAAAACTGTTTTTT.

This sequence joins TRBV28 and TRBJ2-7, with TRBD2 as a possible D gene (6 bases). Germline V gene lookup returns CDR1 MDHEN and CDR2 SYDVKM. This CDR3 has 15 amino acids. Trimming left V 3 bases short and J 0 bases short, with 12 bases between. The CDR3 DNA reads TGTGCCAGCAGTTTCCGGGGGAAGAGCTCCTACGAGCAGTACTTC. Its protein product is CASSFRGKSSYEQYF. Variable domain in full (rest from reference TRBV28 and TRBJ2-7): DVKVTQSSRYLVKRTGEKVFLECVQDMDHENMFWYRQDPGLGLRLIYFSYDVKMKEKGDIPEGYSVSREKKERFSLILESASTNQTSMYLCASSFRGKSSYEQYFGPGTRLTVT.

The rearrangement links TRBV18 to TRBJ2-7; 7 bases match TRBD1. The V gene end was trimmed by 6 bases and the J gene end by 5 bases; junction bases not matched to a gene: 13. Germline CDR1 KGHSH, CDR2 LQKENI. The CDR3 sequence is 15 residues long. As DNA, the CDR3 is TGTGCCAGCTCGCCCGCCCCAGGGGGAATCAACGAGCAGTACTTC. Amino acid sequence: CASSPAPGGINEQYF. Combining the CDR3 with reference TRBV18 and TRBJ2-7 gives the whole variable domain NAGVMQNPRHLVRRRGQEARLRCSPMKGHSHVYWYRQLPEEGLKFMVYLQKENIIDESGMPKERFSAEFPKEGPSILRIQQVVRGDSAAYFCASSPAPGGINEQYFGPGTRLTVT.

V is TRBV28 and J is TRBJ2-3, with D perhaps TRBD1 (6 bases). CDR1 MDHEN and CDR2 SYDVKM come from the germline V gene. Trimming left V 3 bases short and J 4 bases short, with 23 bases between. The CDR3 consists of 18 residues. The CDR3 DNA sequence: TGTGCCAGCAGTTTTGGGAACCCCACAGGGTTCGAGGCAGATACGCAGTATTTT. It is translated as CASSFGNPTGFEADTQYF.

This chain connects TRBV6-5 to TRBJ2-2, with TRBD2 matching 11 bases. Trimming removed 2 bases from V and 9 bases from J; junction bases left unmatched: 5. The CDR3 totals 15 residues. Germline V gives CDR1 MNHEY, CDR2 SVGAGI. CDR3 DNA sequence: TGTGCCAGCAGTTACCGGGCTAGCGGGAGGAGGGAGCTGTTTTTT. Encoded protein: CASSYRASGRRELFF.

This chain joins TRBV6-5 and TRBJ2-6; the D gene is possibly TRBD2 (5 bases). V was clipped by 10 bases and J by 0 bases, with 13 bases between them. The CDR3 is 15 residues long. Germline V gives CDR1 MNHEY, CDR2 SVGAGI. The CDR3 region has the DNA TGTGCCACCCAGGACTCGTACTCTGGGGCCAACGTCCTGACTTTC. Translating gives CATQDSYSGANVLTF.

This chain connects TRBV9 to TRBJ1-3, with D possibly TRBD1 on 6 matching bases. V dropped 0 bases and J dropped 3 bases, with 10 bases sitting between them. In germline, CDR1 is SGDLS, CDR2 YYNGEE. This CDR3 has 15 amino acids. The DNA of the CDR3 is TGTGCCAGCAGCGTAGAGGGGGGGCTTGGAAACACCATATATTTT. It yields the protein CASSVEGGLGNTIYF.

The V and J genes are TRBV27 and TRBJ2-4, with 7 bases identical to TRBD2. Germline V gives CDR1 MNHEY, CDR2 SMNVEV (reference sequence). The CDR3 loop spans 15 amino acids. The V and J ends lost 5 bases and 7 bases, in that order; junction bases with no gene match: 11. CDR3 sequence (DNA): TGTGCCAGCAGTCTAACTAGCGACCTAACGAACATTCAGTACTTC. Its translation: CASSLTSDLTNIQYF.

The chain carries TRBV15 and TRBJ1-4; D uncertain. The CDR3 has 16 residues. Trimming took 0 bases from V and 1 from J, leaving 9 bases between them. Germline CDR1 LNHNV, CDR2 YYDKDF (reference sequence). CDR3 nucleotides: TGTGCCACCAGCAGAGATACGGGAGGAACTAATGAAAAACTGTTTTTT. It translates to CATSRDTGGTNEKLFF. The variable domain in full, with the rest retrieved from reference TRBV15 and TRBJ1-4, is DAMVIQNPRYQVTQFGKPVTLSCSQTLNHNVMYWYQQKSSQAPKLLFHYYDKDFNNEADTPDNFQSRRPNTSFCFLDIRSPGLGDTAMYLCATSRDTGGTNEKLFFGSGTQLSVL.

Here the CDR3 DNA reads TGTGCCAGCAGCCTTGGGACTAGTGGGGAGCAGTACTTC. Amino acid sequence: CASSLGTSGEQYF. The gene calls are TRBV4-2 and TRBJ2-7; the match to TRBD2 covers 8 bases. This CDR3 has 13 residues. From germline, CDR1 is LGHNA and CDR2 YNFKEQ. V trimming: 4 bases; J trimming: 7 bases; junction bases outside the gene matches: 6.

The count of this clone is one. V gene TRBV2 combines with J gene TRBJ2-3; D ambiguous. The germline V and J ends were trimmed by 7 bases and 0 bases, with 14 bases remaining between them. CDR3 length equals 15 residues. The germline CDR1 and CDR2 sequences are SNHLY and FYNNEI. CDR3 in DNA: TGTGCCAGCACTCTTCTTAGTATTAGCACAGATACGCAGTATTTT. It specifies CASTLLSISTDTQYF.

This clone came up once. The chain combines TRBV7-3 with TRBJ1-2; 8 positions agree with TRBD1. The V gene end was trimmed by 5 bases and the J gene end by 4 bases; junction bases not matched to a gene: 3. This CDR3 comprises 13 residues. Looked up from germline, CDR1 is SGHTA and CDR2 is FQGTGA. The CDR3 region is CASSAGTGYGYTF. CDR3 DNA: TGTGCCAGCAGCGCAGGGACAGGCTATGGCTACACCTTC.

V gene TRBV20-1 combines with J gene TRBJ1-2, with TRBD1 matching 7 bases. This CDR3 is 14 amino acids long. CDR1 and CDR2 from the germline V gene are DFQATT and SNEGSKA (reference sequence). Unmatched junction bases numbered 9, after V lost 4 bases and J lost 4 bases. CDR3 DNA: TGCAGTGCTACTGACGGGACAGCCCTCTATGGCTACACCTTC. Residues: CSATDGTALYGYTF.

The chain couples TRBV18 to TRBJ2-1, with 13 bases lining up with TRBD2. The J segment lost 4 bases and the V segment lost 5 bases, leaving 5 bases of the junction unmatched. Per germline, CDR1 KGHSH and CDR2 LQKENI. The CDR3 consists of 16 residues. CDR3 amino acids: CASSTGTSGEYNEQFF. The CDR3 DNA follows: TGTGCCAGCTCAACCGGGACTAGCGGGGAATACAATGAGCAGTTCTTC.